Each of the 16 T cell receptor beta chains below was sequenced from the same sample in a study of cytomegalovirus exposure and HLA in healthy donors (dated by TCRdb to about 2017). Library creation used the immunoSEQ multiplex PCR assay. A mixture of 60 forward primers for TCR Vbeta segments and 13 reverse primers for TCR Jbeta segments was used in the multiplex PCR. What TCRdb holds here is the immuneACCESS table cut down to in-frame rearrangements. Part of the clones is not present; checked against another copy, under half of the missing clones reflect an unresolved V gene, and the others are unexplained. In this sample the table shows about 120,000 clones, around three quarters of which occur a single time. Of the sample, about 2% falls within the top ten clones. The sample taken for sequencing was PBMCs. The source of these receptors is a man younger than 35 in good health and CMV-seronegative.

This chain joins TRBV9 and TRBJ2-3; 7 bases align to TRBD2. Trimming took 2 bases from V and 3 from J; bases not matched to a gene: 6. This CDR3 region has 15 residues. Germline CDR1 SGDLS, CDR2 YYNGEE. DNA of the CDR3: TGTGCCAGCAGCGTGCTAGCGGCGGGAACAGATACGCAGTATTTT. The encoded protein is CASSVLAAGTDTQYF.

The CDR3 sequence is CASSLRVAGGPRSYEQYV. CDR3 DNA sequence: TGTGCCAGCAGCTTAAGGGTAGCGGGAGGGCCCCGCTCCTACGAGCAGTACGTC. The chain has TRBV5-8 and TRBJ2-7; 11 bases line up with TRBD2. Germline CDR1 is SGHTS and CDR2 is YDEGEE. The CDR3 has 18 amino acids. V shed 2 bases and J 0 bases; nucleotides not matched to a gene: 10.

This clone was detected only a few times. CDR3 coding DNA: TGTGCCAGTAGTAGAACTACGGGAGGGAATGAAAAACTGTTTTTT. Translation gives CASSRTTGGNEKLFF. V usage is TRBV19 and J usage is TRBJ1-4; D gene ambiguous. The CDR3 totals 15 residues. The germline gives CDR1 LNHDA, CDR2 SQIVND (reference sequence). Trimming shortened V by 4 bases and J by 5 bases, and 14 bases separated the two germline ends.

This chain connects TRBV9 to TRBJ1-2; 9 bases match TRBD1. CDR1 is SGDLS and CDR2 is YYNGEE in the germline V gene. The CDR3 loop spans 13 amino acids. Unmatched junction bases numbered 4, after V lost 8 bases and J lost 2 bases. Written as DNA, the CDR3 is TGTGCCAGTACTGGACAGGGGAACTATGGCTACACCTTC. Its translation is CASTGQGNYGYTF.

The chain is built from TRBV2 and TRBJ2-1, with 7 bases lining up with TRBD2. The CDR3 runs to 19 residues. J lost 1 base, V lost 0 bases, and 12 bases had no gene match. Germline assignment: CDR1 SNHLY and CDR2 FYNNEI. The CDR3 DNA follows: TGTGCCAGCAGTGAAGCGCGAAGCACCGGGACTAAATCCTACAATGAGCAGTTCTTC. Translating gives CASSEARSTGTKSYNEQFF.

This rearrangement joins TRBV10-1 to TRBJ2-3; D call uncertain. The germline gives CDR1 WNHNN, CDR2 SYGVQD (reference sequence). This CDR3 is built from 13 residues. Trimming removed 3 bases at V and 0 bases at J, with 4 bases between. DNA for the CDR3: TGCGCCAGCAGTGAAACTAGCACAGATACGCAGTATTTT. Encoded protein: CASSETSTDTQYF.

CDR3 in amino acids: CASSYSTGPPNTIYF. In DNA form, the CDR3 reads TGTGCCAGCAGTTACTCGACAGGCCCCCCAAACACCATATATTTT. The chain couples TRBV6-5 to TRBJ1-3; possibly TRBD1 for D (6 bases). Germline V gene data show CDR1 as MNHEY and CDR2 as SVGAGI. V lost 0 bases to trimming and J lost 6 bases, with 12 bases between them. The CDR3 contains 15 residues.

This clone was recorded once. This rearrangement joins TRBV12-2 to TRBJ2-7; the DNA was not used to check the table's D call, TRBD1. TRBV12-2 is designated a pseudogene. The CDR3 spans 17 residues. CDR3 region: CASRLPILGQGIYEQYV. The CDR3 region has the DNA TGTGCAAGTCGCTTACCAATATTAGGACAGGGGATTTACGAGCAGTACGTC.

This sequence joins TRBV30 and TRBJ1-1, with 7 bases matching TRBD1. Looked up from germline, CDR1 is GTSNPN and CDR2 is SVGIG (reference sequence). V shed 1 base and J 0 bases; nucleotides not matched to a gene: 20. CDR3 length: 20 residues. CDR3 bases: TGTGCCTGGAGTGACCCAAGGGTATTGACAGGGAGCACCATGAACACTGAAGCTTTCTTT. This encodes CAWSDPRVLTGSTMNTEAFF.

The chain links TRBV29-1 to TRBJ2-1; D gene uncertain. Germline V gene sequence: CDR1 SQVTM, CDR2 ANQGSEA. Trimming left V 8 bases short and J 4 bases short, with 6 bases between. There are 10 residues in the CDR3. CDR3 coding DNA: TGCAGCTTTATTTACAATGAGCAGTTCTTC. Protein sequence: CSFIYNEQFF.

The rearrangement joins TRBV9 to TRBJ2-2; 10 bases line up with TRBD2. V trimming: 1 base; J trimming: 5 bases; junction bases outside the gene matches: 8. CDR1 and CDR2 from the germline V gene are SGDLS and YYNGEE. The CDR3 contains 17 residues. CDR3 DNA: TGTGCCAGCAGCGTATTTGAGCTAGCGGGAGTTACCGGGGAGCTGTTTTTT. Translating it yields CASSVFELAGVTGELFF.

This rearrangement joins TRBV30 to TRBJ2-3; TRBD2 is a possible D gene (6 bases). This CDR3 spans 13 amino acids. Germline V gene lookup returns CDR1 GTSNPN and CDR2 SVGIG (reference sequence). The V and J ends lost 0 bases and 4 bases respectively, with 8 bases between them. The CDR3 sequence is CAWSVRLADTQYF. The DNA of the CDR3 is TGTGCCTGGAGTGTACGACTAGCAGATACGCAGTATTTT.

The chain carries TRBV27 and TRBJ1-5, with 9 bases identical to TRBD1. CDR1 is MNHEY and CDR2 is SMNVEV in the germline V gene (reference sequence). This CDR3 is 14 amino acids long. The junction had 7 bases not matched to a gene; V was cut back by 6 bases and J by 7 bases. The CDR3 sequence: CASSLTGGGQPQHF. Written as DNA, the CDR3 is TGTGCCAGCAGCCTGACAGGGGGTGGGCAGCCCCAGCATTTT.

The J gene is TRBJ2-6, the V gene TRBV11-2; D is undetermined. The V end lost 7 bases, the J end lost 3 bases, and 10 bases lay between the germline ends. The germline V gene has CDR1 SGHAT and CDR2 FQNNGV. There are 14 residues in the CDR3. CDR3 nucleotide sequence: TGTGCCAGCACCAACGCGCGTGGGGCCAACGTCCTGACTTTC. Protein sequence: CASTNARGANVLTF.

The chain links TRBV11-2 to TRBJ1-2; the D is unclear. V was shortened by 0 bases and J by 8 bases, with 16 bases between the two germline ends. CDR1 SGHAT and CDR2 FQNNGV come from the germline V gene. CDR3 size: 15 residues. The CDR3: CASSLDLAGIGGYTF. The CDR3 DNA reads as TGTGCCAGCAGCTTAGATTTGGCGGGGATAGGAGGCTACACCTTC.

On this clone: Compared with germline, one end of the junction differs, possibly owing to a read error. J is TRBJ2-3 and V is TRBV7-9; 10 bases align to TRBD1. The CDR3 is 15 residues long. Germline V gene sequence: CDR1 SEHNR, CDR2 FQNEAQ (reference sequence). For the CDR3, the DNA is TGTGCCGGCAGTTCCGACAGGGGGCTTTCAGATACGCAGTATTTT. Translating gives CAGSSDRGLSDTQYF.